The source of this T cell receptor (beta chain) is a study of tumor and adjacent non-tumor tissue in lung cancer. For the study at large: Stage I to III disease affected 9 to 10 men and several women aged about 31 to 80. Findings of the study overall: TCR diversity was significantly greater in tumor than normal lung tissue.

The template was RNA from unsorted bulk tissue. Donors were chemotherapy-naive, newly diagnosed lung cancer surgical patients in China, August–late 2014. As to this clonotype: What it binds is not known. A junction boundary mismatches the germline segment, possibly from a read error.

Three rounds of nested PCR, following a modified ARM-PCR protocol, produced the TCRbeta library. TCRdb itself ran the multiplex PCR reads through MiXCR, one entry per CDR3 protein. The sample comprises around 120,000 distinct CDR3 sequences, approximately 66% of which are singletons, and more than 10% rests with the top ten. The CDR3 has 14 amino acids. This receptor was identified in a man aged 30-40 years with non-small cell lung cancer. The material sequenced was lung tumor tissue. V usage is TRBV12-3 or TRBV12-4 and J usage is TRBJ2-3, with D maybe TRBD2 (6 bases). CDR3 sequence reads: CASSFASVTDRQYF. CDR3 nucleotides: TGTGCCAGCAGTTTCGCTAGCGTCACAGATAGGCAGTATTTT.